These T cell receptor beta chains were read from a single sample in a study of T-cell memory formation after mild COVID-19. Each CDR3 protein gets one entry after TCRdb re-called the 5' RACE reads with MiXCR. The sample shows fewer than 250,000 distinct CDR3 sequences, just over 15% of them seen only once. The sequenced sample consisted of PBMCs or a T cell subset sorted from them (not recorded which). Source of these receptors: an adult woman who had mild COVID-19 (a few samples of this study predate the infection). Cell type and time point are not known. The CDR3 runs from the conserved cysteine through the conserved F or W. Each record gives: V gene, clone size, D gene, J gene, CDR3 protein, CDR3 DNA. D genes are given only for firm matches. Expanded clones are given a class, and other clones once, few, many or no size at all.

>TRBV29-1|few|.|TRBJ1-5
CSVDGGSGNQPQHF
TGCAGCGTTGATGGAGGGTCGGGCAATCAGCCCCAGCATTTT
>TRBV12-3/TRBV12-4|many|.|TRBJ2-5
CASSQGRWETQYF
TGTGCCAGTAGCCAGGGAAGGTGGGAGACCCAGTACTTC
>TRBV7-3|few|.|TRBJ1-1
CASRPDGGGRAEAFF
TGTGCCAGCAGACCTGATGGGGGGGGAAGGGCTGAAGCTTTCTTT
>TRBV27|once|TRBD2|TRBJ2-7
CASSLWTSGSNEQYF
TGTGCCAGCAGTTTATGGACTAGCGGGAGCAACGAGCAGTACTTC
>TRBV5-1|.|.|TRBJ1-2
CASSTTGKVEGYTF
TGCGCCAGCAGCACTACAGGGAAAGTTGAGGGCTACACCTTC
>TRBV7-8|.|TRBD1|TRBJ1-5
CASSVTRGRGQPQHF
TGTGCCAGCAGCGTAACCAGGGGGCGAGGTCAGCCCCAGCATTTT
>TRBV5-1|.|TRBD1|TRBJ1-1
CASSLTGGSEAFF
TGCGCCAGCAGCTTGACAGGGGGTTCTGAAGCTTTCTTT
>TRBV18|few|TRBD2|TRBJ2-1
CASSPATSGRGSEQFF
TGTGCCAGCTCACCAGCGACTAGCGGGAGGGGTAGTGAGCAGTTCTTC
>TRBV5-1|.|TRBD1|TRBJ1-1
CASSMDRGRIRNTEAFF
TGCGCCAGCAGCATGGACAGGGGGCGCATAAGGAACACTGAAGCTTTCTTT
>TRBV6-5|.|.|TRBJ2-5
CASSIRGSQETQYF
TGTGCCAGCAGTATTCGGGGATCACAAGAGACCCAGTACTTC
>TRBV6-1|many|.|TRBJ1-2
CASSEYPFLGNGLGWDYGYTF
TGTGCCAGCAGTGAATACCCCTTCCTAGGGAACGGGTTGGGTTGGGACTATGGCTACACCTTC
>TRBV29-1|.|TRBD1|TRBJ1-4
CSVAQGTGGEKLFF
TGCAGCGTCGCCCAAGGGACAGGGGGAGAAAAACTGTTTTTT
>TRBV6-5|many|TRBD1|TRBJ1-2
CATAPGGALWGYTF
TGTGCCACCGCTCCAGGGGGCGCGTTGTGGGGCTACACCTTC
>TRBV5-1|.|TRBD2|TRBJ2-3
CASRRTSGASTDTQYF
TGCGCCAGCAGGAGGACTAGCGGGGCTAGCACAGATACGCAGTATTTT
>TRBV4-3|few|.|TRBJ2-2
CASSQVGMSGELFF
TGCGCCAGCAGCCAAGTGGGCATGTCCGGGGAGCTGTTTTTT